The sequence of this TCR beta chain was determined in a study of spatial heterogeneity in lung cancer. TCRdb processed the 5' RACE reads anew with MiXCR; each CDR3 protein has one entry. The table shows approximately 29,000 distinct CDR3 sequences, with about 8.8% occurring only once. This clonotype was detected only a few times. Regarding time point: sample taken at primary tumor resection. Researchers sequenced whole RNA taken from tumor, nontumor lung or frozen PBMC without sorting. The germline CDR1 and CDR2 sequences are SGHRS and YFSETQ. This CDR3 has 13 amino acids. V lost 5 bases to trimming and J lost 3 bases, with 11 bases between them.

Here the sequenced sample was PBMCs, taken at surgery. The genes are TRBV5-1 and TRBJ1-2, with D uncertain. The source of this sequence is a female donor with early-stage non-small cell lung cancer. The CDR3 coding sequence is TGCGCCAGCAGTGCCCTCCAACACTATGGCTACACCTTC. Translating it yields CASSALQHYGYTF.